The 16 T cell receptor beta chains in this list originate from one sample, sequenced in a study of blood T cell repertoires in COVID-19. Using immunoSEQ multiplex PCR, the repertoire was profiled, and TCRdb retains in-frame clones only, with some absent. There are about 320,000 clones in the sample; around nine tenths occur only once, and 2% to 3% lies in the top ten. What was sequenced was PBMCs or T cells enriched from blood (not recorded which). The source of these receptors is a man between 60 and 75 years old who had recovered from COVID-19.

The chain joins TRBV5-8 to TRBJ1-1; unclear D gene. The ends were cut back, 7 bases at V and 14 bases at J, with 15 bases in the middle. The CDR3 loop spans 10 amino acids. Germline-derived CDR1 and CDR2 are SGHTS and YDEGEE. CDR3 residues: CASFNTRKFF. The DNA of the CDR3 is TGTGCCAGCTTCAACACGCGGAAGTTCTTT.

This chain links TRBV6-5 with TRBJ2-1; tentatively, D is TRBD1 (5 bases). This CDR3 region has 15 residues. Germline values: CDR1 MNHEY, CDR2 SVGAGI. Trimming took 5 bases from V and 2 from J, leaving 13 bases between them. The CDR3 region has the DNA TGTGCCAGCAGTAAGACAGCGCCCACCTACAATGAGCAGTTCTTC. This sequence encodes CASSKTAPTYNEQFF.

The chain links TRBV23-1 to TRBJ2-3; 9 bases map to TRBD1. TRBV23-1 is identified as an open reading frame with a role that is uncertain. V dropped 4 bases and J dropped 2; count of bases not matched to a gene: 13. This CDR3 has 18 residues. As DNA, the CDR3 is TGCGCCAGCAGTCCCGACAGGGGGTCCAGTCAAGCCACAGATACGCAGTATTTT. Encoded protein: CASSPDRGSSQATDTQYF.

V gene TRBV7-9 combines with J gene TRBJ2-7; TRBD2 matches 8 bases. Trimming removed 2 bases from V and 8 bases from J; junction bases left unmatched: 17. Per germline, CDR1 SEHNR and CDR2 FQNEAQ (reference sequence). The CDR3 consists of 17 residues. CDR3 sequence reads: CASSLTRGSGTAIKQYF. Here the CDR3 DNA reads TGTGCCAGCAGCTTAACGAGGGGTAGCGGGACCGCGATCAAGCAGTACTTC.

V is TRBV6-2 or TRBV6-3 and J is TRBJ2-5; TRBD1 matches 8 bases. The CDR3 spans 16 residues. The ends lost 6 bases at V and 0 bases at J; junction bases unmatched: 9. From germline, CDR1 is MNHEY and CDR2 SVGEGT. CDR3 nucleotide sequence: TGTGCCAGCAGCCCTAGAGGGACAGGCGACCAAGAGACCCAGTACTTC. It codes for CASSPRGTGDQETQYF.

This rearrangement joins TRBV6-2 or TRBV6-3 to TRBJ2-1; D remains ambiguous. Trimming pared 6 bases from V and 9 bases from J, leaving 15 bases between. CDR1 and CDR2 (germline): MNHEY, SVGEGT. The length of the CDR3 is 13 residues. The CDR3 coding sequence is TGTGCCAGCAGCCCTCCGAGTCGCATTGAGCAGTTCTTC. It encodes CASSPPSRIEQFF.

The chain combines TRBV27 with TRBJ1-5; 7 bases agree with TRBD1. The V and J ends lost 3 bases and 3 bases, in that order; junction bases with no gene match: 5. This CDR3 contains 15 residues. The germline gives CDR1 MNHEY, CDR2 SMNVEV (reference sequence). The DNA of the CDR3 is TGTGCCAGCAGTTTTGGGACAGCCGCCAATCAGCCCCAGCATTTT. This encodes CASSFGTAANQPQHF.

In this sample, this clone turned up once. This rearrangement joins TRBV2 to TRBJ2-3; perhaps TRBD1 as D (5 bases). The CDR3 has 13 residues. Germline-derived CDR1 and CDR2 are SNHLY and FYNNEI. V was clipped by 10 bases and J by 3 bases, with 14 bases between them. CDR3 in amino acids: CATKGFVTDTQYF. For the CDR3, the DNA is TGTGCCACCAAGGGGTTTGTTACAGATACGCAGTATTTT.

The chain is built from TRBV11-2 and TRBJ1-4, with a weak D call TRBD1 (5 bases). The ends were cut back, 5 bases at V and 8 bases at J, with 18 bases in the middle. The germline gives CDR1 SGHAT, CDR2 FQNNGV. The CDR3 loop spans 15 amino acids. CDR3 protein: CASSPSMGGGEKLFF. The CDR3, as DNA: TGTGCCAGCAGCCCCTCTATGGGGGGGGGAGAAAAACTGTTTTTT.

The chain joins TRBV6-5 to TRBJ1-1, with 10 positions matching TRBD1. The CDR3 extends over 14 amino acids. Per the germline V gene, CDR1 is MNHEY and CDR2 is SVGAGI. V lost 6 bases to trimming and J lost 4 bases; unmatched junction nucleotides: 5. The CDR3 sequence: CASRMDRGSTEAFF. The CDR3 region has the DNA TGTGCCAGCAGAATGGACAGGGGGAGCACTGAAGCTTTCTTT.

Points on this clone: Other DNA sequences in this sample translate to the same CDR3. The V and J genes are TRBV12-5 and TRBJ2-7, with D perhaps matching TRBD1 (6 bases). CDR1 is LGHNT and CDR2 is FRNRAP in the germline V gene. The CDR3 covers 13 residues. V lost 1 base and J 2 bases, leaving 6 bases between the germline ends. CDR3 residues: CASGLAGAYEQYF. CDR3 DNA sequence: TGTGCTAGTGGTTTGGCAGGGGCCTACGAGCAGTACTTC.

V is TRBV19 and J is TRBJ1-2, with D perhaps TRBD1 (5 bases). The V gene's germline CDR1 is LNHDA and CDR2 SQIVND (reference sequence). The CDR3 loop spans 14 amino acids. Trimming took 2 bases from V and 2 from J, leaving 9 bases between them. In DNA form, the CDR3 reads TGTGCCAGTAGTATAATGGCAGGGAACTATGGCTACACCTTC. It yields the protein CASSIMAGNYGYTF.

This clone has only one observation. The chain carries TRBV27 and TRBJ1-5; 7 bases fit TRBD1. The CDR3 consists of 15 residues. The trim removed 6 bases at V and 4 bases at J, leaving 9 bases unmatched. Germline-derived CDR1 and CDR2 are MNHEY and SMNVEV (reference sequence). The CDR3 region is CASSVDRVRNQPQHF. For the CDR3, the DNA is TGTGCCAGCAGCGTAGACAGGGTAAGAAATCAGCCCCAGCATTTT.

The chain uses TRBV27 and TRBJ2-3, with TRBD1 as a possible D gene (6 bases). V was cut by 5 bases and J by 5 bases, with 17 bases left in between. The CDR3 has 15 residues. Looked up from germline, CDR1 is MNHEY and CDR2 is SMNVEV (reference sequence). The CDR3, as DNA: TGTGCCAGCAGTCACCAGGGGTTAGTTGGAGATACGCAGTATTTT. Translating it yields CASSHQGLVGDTQYF.

To note about this clone: The sample contains more than one DNA sequence encoding this CDR3. The V gene is TRBV6-5, the J gene TRBJ2-7, with D perhaps matching TRBD2 (5 bases). V was pared by 0 bases and J by 2 bases, with 11 bases between. This CDR3 has 15 amino acids. CDR1 and CDR2 (germline): MNHEY, SVGAGI. The DNA for the CDR3 is TGTGCCAGCAGTTACTCGAGGACGGGAACCTACGAGCAGTACTTC. This translates into CASSYSRTGTYEQYF.

The chain combines TRBV7-2 with TRBJ1-1, with D possibly TRBD1 on 5 matching bases. V was pared by 5 bases and J by 1 base, with 11 bases between. Germline values: CDR1 SGHTA, CDR2 FQGNSA. The CDR3 loop spans 14 amino acids. CDR3 nucleotides: TGTGCCAGCAGCCCTCATGACAGGAACACTGAAGCTTTCTTT. It specifies CASSPHDRNTEAFF.